A selection of T cell receptor beta chains follows, all from one sample in a study of blood T cells in healthy people across ages. TCRdb re-derived calls from the 5' RACE reads in MiXCR, one entry per CDR3 protein. The data hold hundreds of thousands of distinct CDR3 sequences, with roughly 30% observed a single time. The sample was blood. The origin of the receptors is a woman older than 75 in good health. Both conserved end residues are part of each CDR3. Each record gives: D gene, J gene, clone size, V gene, CDR3 DNA, CDR3 protein. D genes are given only for firm matches. Some rows mark clone size as missing; the rest say once, few, many or name a class of expanded clone.

>.|TRBJ1-5|many|TRBV5-8
TGTGCCAGCAGCTTGTTGCCGAGGGGTTTCGGTAATCAGCCCCAGCATTTT
CASSLLPRGFGNQPQHF
>TRBD2|TRBJ2-3|many|TRBV20-1
TGCAGCCCTCTAGCGGGGGGGGGGCATACGCAGTATTTT
CSPLAGGGHTQYF
>TRBD1|TRBJ1-2|.|TRBV7-2
TGTGCCAGCAGCTTAACCGGGACAGGGAACTATGGCTACACCTTC
CASSLTGTGNYGYTF
>TRBD2|TRBJ2-3|many|TRBV7-9
TGTGCCAGCAGCTTTAAGACTAGCGGGGACACAGATACGCAGTATTTT
CASSFKTSGDTDTQYF
>TRBD1|TRBJ1-6|few|TRBV10-3
TGTGCCATCAGTAAGCGGACAGGGGGTAACGATTCACCCCTCCACTTT
CAISKRTGGNDSPLHF
>TRBD1|TRBJ1-1|.|TRBV24-1
TGTGCCACCAGTGATTACAGGGGGTCAGGTGAAGCTTTCTTT
CATSDYRGSGEAFF
>.|TRBJ2-3|many|TRBV12-3/TRBV12-4
TGTGCCAGCAGGCCTGGGGGGGCGCCAGATACGCAGTATTTT
CASRPGGAPDTQYF
>TRBD1|TRBJ2-1|many|TRBV7-2
TGTGCCAGCAGCTCCCGACAGGGGGCGAGGAATGAGCAGTTCTTC
CASSSRQGARNEQFF
>TRBD1|TRBJ2-5|few|TRBV19
TGTGCCAGTAGTGTCAACAGGGGAGTCCAAGAGACCCAGTACTTC
CASSVNRGVQETQYF
>TRBD2|TRBJ2-5|.|TRBV7-2
TGTGCCAGCAGCCACAGCGGGGGGGCCGTGAATGAGCAGTACTTC
CASSHSGGAVNEQYF
>TRBD2|TRBJ2-3|few|TRBV6-6
TGTGCCAGCAGTCAGACTAGCGGGGTTTTAGATACGCAGTATTTT
CASSQTSGVLDTQYF
>TRBD2|TRBJ2-3|few|TRBV28
TGTGCCAGCAGTTTTCAAGCGGGGGCCCTCACAGATACGCAGTATTTT
CASSFQAGALTDTQYF
>.|TRBJ2-1|many|TRBV12-3/TRBV12-4
TGTGCCAGCAGTAACGCCAACTACAATGAGCAGTTCTTC
CASSNANYNEQFF
>.|TRBJ1-5|many|TRBV5-1
TGCGCCAGCAGCTTGGAGGGGGGCTCTAATCAGCCCCAGCATTTT
CASSLEGGSNQPQHF
>.|TRBJ2-7|.|TRBV20-1
TGCAGTGCCGGCGGTAGCCGCTCCTACGAGCAGTACTTC
CSAGGSRSYEQYF
>.|TRBJ1-5|few|TRBV28
TGTGCCAGCACCCAGGGTCGCAATCAGCCCCAGCATTTT
CASTQGRNQPQHF
>TRBD2|TRBJ2-7|.|TRBV7-6
TGTGCCAGCAGCTTAGGAAGGGCAATTTGGGCGGGAGGGTCCTACGAGCAGTACTTC
CASSLGRAIWAGGSYEQYF
>.|TRBJ2-1|.|TRBV20-1
TGCAGTGCTAGAGACTCGGGGGTTTACAATGAGCAGTTCTTC
CSARDSGVYNEQFF
>TRBD1|TRBJ1-2|.|TRBV6-6
TGTGCCAGCAGTTACTCGAACCCAGGGGGCTATGGCTACACCTTC
CASSYSNPGGYGYTF
>.|TRBJ1-5|.|TRBV6-2/TRBV6-3
TGTGCCAGCAGTCAGCGGGGCAGTCAGCCCCAGCATTTT
CASSQRGSQPQHF
>.|TRBJ2-3|.|TRBV12-3/TRBV12-4
TGTGCCAGTAGTGTCCAGGGGGGCCTAGATGCGCAGTATTTT
CASSVQGGLDAQYF
>.|TRBJ1-1|.|TRBV18
TGTGCCAGCTCACCTAAATTGATGGGGGCCGCTGACACTGAAGCTTTCTTT
CASSPKLMGAADTEAFF
>TRBD2|TRBJ2-3|.|TRBV3-1
TGTGCCAGCAGCCAAGATTATCGACTAGCGGGAGAGGGTGAAAGCACAGATACGCAGTATTTT
CASSQDYRLAGEGESTDTQYF
>TRBD1|TRBJ2-7|many|TRBV20-1
TGCAGTGCCAATCCGGGACAGGGTGGCTACGAGCAGTACTTC
CSANPGQGGYEQYF
>.|TRBJ1-1|few|TRBV15
TGTGCCACCAGCAGAGATCGGGTCATGAACACTGAAGCTTTCTTT
CATSRDRVMNTEAFF
>.|TRBJ2-2|few|TRBV7-7
TGTGCTAGCAGCCCGATGCAGGGGACCGGGGAGCTGTTTTTT
CASSPMQGTGELFF
>.|TRBJ1-1|many|TRBV5-1
TGCGCCAGCAGCTTGGGCAGGGTGAACACTGAAGCTTTCTTT
CASSLGRVNTEAFF
>.|TRBJ1-3|.|TRBV4-3
TGCGCCAGCAGCCAAGGCCAGGCCTCTGGAAACACCATATATTTT
CASSQGQASGNTIYF
>TRBD1|TRBJ2-3|.|TRBV12-3/TRBV12-4
TGTGCCAGCAACCCCAGACAGGGGGGCGCAGATGCGCAGTATTTT
CASNPRQGGADAQYF